This entry lists 23 T cell receptor beta chains sequenced from one sample in a study of blood T cell repertoires in COVID-19. Method: immunoSEQ multiplex PCR; TCRdb's copy keeps in-frame clones and lacks some. The sample has approximately 160,000 clones, approximately 81% seen once. Sequenced input: PBMCs or T cells enriched from blood (not recorded which). All receptors derive from a woman between 45 and 65 years old who had recovered from COVID-19.

The genes are TRBV2 and TRBJ1-2; 8 bases map to TRBD1. The CDR3 spans 13 residues. Germline CDR1 and CDR2: SNHLY and FYNNEI. J lost 8 bases, V lost 7 bases, and 9 bases had no gene match. The CDR3 loop is CASILDRAGGYTF. Written as DNA, the CDR3 is TGTGCCAGCATATTGGACAGGGCAGGCGGCTACACCTTC.

The chain combines TRBV4-2 with TRBJ1-2, with D possibly TRBD1 on 5 matching bases. The CDR3 loop spans 17 amino acids. V was pared by 0 bases and J by 6 bases, with 20 bases between. Germline values: CDR1 LGHNA, CDR2 YNFKEQ. CDR3 bases: TGTGCCAGCAGCCAAGATTTCAGTACAGGCAGCGTAAATGGCTACACCTTC. It yields the protein CASSQDFSTGSVNGYTF.

The CDR3, as DNA: TGTGCCAGCAGGGATACAGGGGGCCGCTCTGGAAACACCATATATTTT. Translated, it gives CASRDTGGRSGNTIYF. The V gene is TRBV5-4, the J gene TRBJ1-3, with 9 bases identical to TRBD1. CDR3 size: 16 residues. CDR1 and CDR2 from the germline V gene are SGHNT and YYREEE (reference sequence). V trimming: 5 bases; J trimming: 0 bases; junction bases outside the gene matches: 6.

The table lists this clone with a count of one. The chain employs TRBV7-9 and TRBJ2-5, with 8 bases fitting TRBD2. CDR3 length equals 16 residues. Unmatched junction bases numbered 11, after V lost 1 base and J lost 7 bases. Germline V gene lookup returns CDR1 SEHNR and CDR2 FQNEAQ (reference sequence). The CDR3 sequence is CASSLGSGLAEGTQYF. The CDR3 DNA reads as TGTGCCAGCAGCTTAGGTAGTGGACTAGCCGAAGGGACCCAGTACTTC.

This chain joins TRBV5-8 and TRBJ1-5; no clear D. Germline CDR1 reads SGHTS; CDR2 reads YDEGEE. Deletions cut 5 bases from V and 4 bases from J, with 16 bases between. The CDR3 covers 15 residues. The DNA for the CDR3 is TGTGCCAGCAGAACCCGCGAAGTAGATAATCAGCCCCAGCATTTT. The encoded protein is CASRTREVDNQPQHF.

The rearrangement joins TRBV7-8 to TRBJ2-6; 7 bases fit TRBD2. This CDR3 is 17 amino acids long. J was trimmed by 5 bases and V by 4 bases; bases with no gene match: 11. Looked up from germline, CDR1 is SGHVS and CDR2 is FQNEAQ. CDR3 DNA: TGTGCCAGCAGCTCGATCAGCGGGATTTTAAGGGCCAACGTCCTGACTTTC. Translated, it gives CASSSISGILRANVLTF.

The rearrangement joins TRBV7-2 to TRBJ1-1, with 7 bases lining up with TRBD1. CDR1 and CDR2 (germline): SGHTA, FQGNSA. V shed 7 bases and J 0 bases; nucleotides not matched to a gene: 14. This CDR3 region has 17 residues. The DNA of the CDR3 is TGTGCCAGCACCCCGAAACGACAGGGATTAATGAACACTGAAGCTTTCTTT. This sequence encodes CASTPKRQGLMNTEAFF.

The V gene is TRBV5-5, the J gene TRBJ1-5, with 7 bases lining up with TRBD1. This CDR3 region has 15 residues. From germline, CDR1 is SGHKS and CDR2 YYEKEE (reference sequence). Unmatched junction bases numbered 11, after V lost 4 bases and J lost 7 bases. This CDR3 reads CASSPTGEAWQPQHF. The CDR3 DNA reads TGTGCCAGCAGCCCTACAGGGGAAGCTTGGCAGCCCCAGCATTTT. Combining the CDR3 with reference TRBV5-5 and TRBJ1-5 gives the whole variable domain DAGVTQSPTHLIKTRGQQVTLRCSPISGHKSVSWYQQVLGQGPQFIFQYYEKEERGRGNFPDRFSARQFPNYSSELNVNALLLGDSALYLCASSPTGEAWQPQHFGDGTRLSIL.

The chain has TRBV19 and TRBJ2-2; 8 bases align to TRBD1. The CDR3 has 15 amino acids. Looked up from germline, CDR1 is LNHDA and CDR2 is SQIVND (reference sequence). V gave up 4 bases and J gave up 4 bases; unmatched junction bases: 5. This chain's CDR3 is CASSSRQGLTGELFF. Written as DNA, the CDR3 is TGTGCCAGTAGTAGCCGACAGGGGCTCACCGGGGAGCTGTTTTTT.

The gene calls are TRBV21-1 and TRBJ2-2; TRBD2, the D gene given by the table, was not confirmed from the DNA. TRBV21-1 is given as a pseudogene. The CDR3 length is 16 residues. This chain's CDR3 is CASSKVGRETTGELFF. As DNA, the CDR3 is TGTGCCAGCAGCAAAGTTGGGCGGGAGACCACCGGGGAGCTGTTTTTT.

The table lists this clone with a count of one. The CDR3 DNA reads TGTGCCAGCAGCTCCGGACAGCCCCCATACGAGCAGTACTTC. Protein sequence: CASSSGQPPYEQYF. V gene TRBV7-2 combines with J gene TRBJ2-7; TRBD1 is a possible D gene (6 bases). The CDR3 is 14 residues long. Germline-derived CDR1 and CDR2 are SGHTA and FQGNSA. Trimming pared 4 bases from V and 4 bases from J, leaving 14 bases between.

The chain has TRBV6-5 and TRBJ2-4; 8 nucleotides line up with TRBD2. J lost 4 bases, V lost 8 bases, and 7 bases had no gene match. CDR3 length: 14 residues. Germline CDR1 reads MNHEY; CDR2 reads SVGAGI. CDR3 region: CASGPPSGKNIQYF. DNA of the CDR3: TGTGCCAGCGGACCTCCTAGCGGGAAAAACATTCAGTACTTC.

This chain uses TRBV3-1 (or the pseudogene TRBV3-2) with TRBJ2-7, with a possible D match to TRBD2 (6 bases). The CDR3 has 14 residues. The germline CDR1 and CDR2 sequences are LGHDT and YNNKEL (reference sequence). V dropped 4 bases and J dropped 7 bases, with 17 bases sitting between them. The CDR3: CASSPGTWFGEQYF. As DNA, the CDR3 is TGTGCCAGCAGCCCCGGGACTTGGTTCGGAGAGCAGTACTTC.

The genes are TRBV3-1 (or the pseudogene TRBV3-2) and TRBJ2-7; TRBD1 aligns across 7 bases. The CDR3 is made up of 15 amino acids. With 1 base clipped from V and 7 bases from J, the junction kept 10 bases outside the gene matches. Germline V CDR1 and CDR2: LGHDT, YNNKEL (reference sequence). CDR3 DNA: TGTGCCAGCAGCCAAGTAGCCGGACAGGTCAGAGAGCAGTACTTC. Translated: CASSQVAGQVREQYF.

The chain employs TRBV27 and TRBJ2-7; 9 positions agree with TRBD1. With V trimmed by 4 bases and J by 6 bases, 7 bases remained unmatched. The CDR3 totals 14 residues. Germline V gene data show CDR1 as MNHEY and CDR2 as SMNVEV (reference sequence). The CDR3 DNA sequence: TGTGCCAGCAGTTGGGGACAGGGCGGATCCGAGCAGTACTTC. It yields the protein CASSWGQGGSEQYF.

The chain combines TRBV28 with TRBJ2-3; D may be TRBD1 (5 bases). There are 16 residues in the CDR3. Per germline, CDR1 MDHEN and CDR2 SYDVKM. V shed 5 bases and J shed 0 bases, with 15 bases lying between them. For the CDR3, the DNA is TGTGCCAGCAGTACCCCAGGGTTGGTTAGCACAGATACGCAGTATTTT. Amino acids: CASSTPGLVSTDTQYF. Complete variable domain (other parts from reference TRBV28 and TRBJ2-3): DVKVTQSSRYLVKRTGEKVFLECVQDMDHENMFWYRQDPGLGLRLIYFSYDVKMKEKGDIPEGYSVSREKKERFSLILESASTNQTSMYLCASSTPGLVSTDTQYFGPGTRLTVL.

This chain links TRBV2 with TRBJ1-4; the match to TRBD1 covers 7 bases. Losses at the gene ends were 3 bases for V and 7 bases for J; bases not matched to a gene: 5. CDR3 size: 14 residues. Germline-derived CDR1 and CDR2 are SNHLY and FYNNEI. The CDR3 DNA follows: TGTGCCAGCAGTGAGGGCCAGGGGGGTGAAAAACTGTTTTTT. It translates to CASSEGQGGEKLFF.

The J gene is TRBJ2-1, the V gene TRBV9, with 9 nucleotides matching TRBD2. This CDR3 region has 14 residues. CDR1 and CDR2 (germline): SGDLS, YYNGEE. Trimming took 3 bases from V and 5 from J; bases not matched to a gene: 3. CDR3 protein: CASSATSGNNEQFF. In DNA form, the CDR3 reads TGTGCCAGCAGCGCGACTAGCGGAAACAATGAGCAGTTCTTC.

The rearrangement links TRBV11-2 to TRBJ1-6; weak D call: TRBD1 (6 bases). Trimming removed 0 bases from V and 10 bases from J, with 10 bases in between. The germline V gene has CDR1 SGHAT and CDR2 FQNNGV. This CDR3 is built from 14 residues. The CDR3: CASSLDRGYSPLHF. DNA of the CDR3: TGTGCCAGCAGCTTAGACAGGGGATACTCACCCCTCCACTTT.

The V call is TRBV18, the J call TRBJ1-5; TRBD1 is a possible D gene (6 bases). The CDR3 extends over 13 amino acids. V was clipped by 4 bases and J by 4 bases, with 8 bases between them. Germline CDR1 is KGHSH and CDR2 is LQKENI. CDR3 DNA sequence: TGTGCCAGCTCACAGGACAGAAATCAGCCCCAGCATTTT. Translated: CASSQDRNQPQHF.

V usage is TRBV28 and J usage is TRBJ2-5, with 8 bases lining up with TRBD1. The CDR3 runs to 14 residues. With 3 bases clipped from V and 5 bases from J, the junction kept 5 bases outside the gene matches. Germline loops: CDR1 MDHEN, CDR2 SYDVKM. The CDR3 coding sequence is TGTGCCAGCAGTTTTGACAGGGGTAGGGAGACCCAGTACTTC. This codes for CASSFDRGRETQYF.

This clone is a singleton in its sample. This CDR3 is CASALLGDRPTDTQYF. In DNA form, the CDR3 reads TGTGCCAGCGCCCTACTAGGGGACAGGCCCACAGATACGCAGTATTTT. The chain links TRBV7-2 to TRBJ2-3, with 8 bases matching TRBD1. V lost 8 bases to trimming and J lost 2 bases; unmatched junction nucleotides: 12. The CDR3 covers 16 residues. In germline, CDR1 is SGHTA, CDR2 FQGNSA.

The chain links TRBV19 to TRBJ2-1; tentatively, D is TRBD2 (6 bases). The germline V and J ends were trimmed by 3 bases and 5 bases, with 14 bases remaining between them. The CDR3 totals 15 residues. The V gene's germline CDR1 is LNHDA and CDR2 SQIVND (reference sequence). Written as DNA, the CDR3 is TGTGCCAGTAGTATTGGAGGGGTCCCGAACAATGAGCAGTTCTTC. It codes for CASSIGGVPNNEQFF.